These T cell receptor beta chains were read from a single sample in a study of control samples from healthy donors and cancer patients. TCRdb's table, derived via immunoSEQ multiplex PCR, lists solely in-frame clones and lacks some. The sample yields about 110,000 clones, approximately 84% seen once. Source material: blood. These receptor sequences come from a young man in good health. Both conserved end residues are part of each CDR3. Each record gives: D gene, J gene, clone size, V gene, CDR3 DNA, CDR3 protein. A D gene is named only where the DNA matches it firmly. Size is omitted from some rows. Given values are once, few, many or a class for expanded clones.

d_gene: .
j_gene: TRBJ1-4
abundance: .
v_gene: TRBV5-5
CDR3nt: TGTGCCAGCAGCGTAGGGACCGCTACAACTAATGAAAAACTGTTTTTT
CDR3aa: CASSVGTATTNEKLFF

d_gene: .
j_gene: TRBJ2-4
abundance: .
v_gene: TRBV3-1/TRBV3-2
CDR3nt: TGTGCCAGCAGCCAAACCGGGACTGGCAAAAACATTCAGTACTTC
CDR3aa: CASSQTGTGKNIQYF

d_gene: .
j_gene: TRBJ1-2
abundance: few
v_gene: TRBV4-1
CDR3nt: TGCGCCAGCAGCCAAGATTGGGGCCCCTTTTATGGCTACACCTTC
CDR3aa: CASSQDWGPFYGYTF

d_gene: .
j_gene: TRBJ1-1
abundance: .
v_gene: TRBV11-3
CDR3nt: TGTGCCAGCAGCCTATGCAAGGAGGGGTGCACTGAAGCTTTCTTT
CDR3aa: CASSLCKEGCTEAFF

d_gene: TRBD1
j_gene: TRBJ1-6
abundance: .
v_gene: TRBV27
CDR3nt: TGTGCCAGCAGTTTGGGATGGGGACAGGGTGTTTACTCCTATAATTCACCCCTCCACTTT
CDR3aa: CASSLGWGQGVYSYNSPLHF

d_gene: .
j_gene: TRBJ1-6
abundance: few
v_gene: TRBV5-6
CDR3nt: TGTGCCAGCAGCTTGATGACAGGACCAAATTCACCCCTCCACTTT
CDR3aa: CASSLMTGPNSPLHF

d_gene: .
j_gene: TRBJ2-3
abundance: .
v_gene: TRBV6-5
CDR3nt: TGTGCCAGCAGCCCCGCAGGGGTTCAAGATACGCAGTATTTT
CDR3aa: CASSPAGVQDTQYF

d_gene: .
j_gene: TRBJ2-3
abundance: .
v_gene: TRBV28
CDR3nt: TGTGCCAGCAGTTTGCTCCCTACTAGCACAGATACGCAGTATTTT
CDR3aa: CASSLLPTSTDTQYF

d_gene: TRBD1
j_gene: TRBJ2-3
abundance: .
v_gene: TRBV12-3/TRBV12-4
CDR3nt: TGTGCCAGCAGTTTTTGGGGACAGGGACCCCAATTT
CDR3aa: CASSFWGQGPQF

d_gene: .
j_gene: TRBJ1-1
abundance: .
v_gene: TRBV6-5
CDR3nt: TGTGCCATCTCACCTCGGGGACGGGTCACTGAAGCTTTCTTT
CDR3aa: CAISPRGRVTEAFF

d_gene: .
j_gene: TRBJ2-1
abundance: .
v_gene: TRBV5-4
CDR3nt: TGTGCCAGCAGCCTTGCGACTGAGCAGTTCTTC
CDR3aa: CASSLATEQFF

d_gene: .
j_gene: TRBJ2-7
abundance: .
v_gene: TRBV9
CDR3nt: TGTGCCAGCAGCGCCAGGGGAGAGTACGAGCAGTACTTC
CDR3aa: CASSARGEYEQYF

d_gene: .
j_gene: TRBJ2-1
abundance: .
v_gene: TRBV6-5
CDR3nt: TGTGCCAGCAGTCGCTCCCTAGTCAATGAGCAGTTCTTC
CDR3aa: CASSRSLVNEQFF

d_gene: .
j_gene: TRBJ2-7
abundance: .
v_gene: TRBV24-1
CDR3nt: TGTGCCACCAGTGATGGAAGCTCCTACGAGCAGTACTTC
CDR3aa: CATSDGSSYEQYF

d_gene: .
j_gene: TRBJ2-3
abundance: .
v_gene: TRBV3-1/TRBV3-2
CDR3nt: TGTGCCAGCAGCCCCCTGGGGCGGCGGTACACAGATACGCAGTATTTT
CDR3aa: CASSPLGRRYTDTQYF

d_gene: TRBD2
j_gene: TRBJ2-1
abundance: .
v_gene: TRBV9
CDR3nt: TGTGCCAGCAGCCTGAGAGGCACTAGCGGGGGGCGGGAGCAGTTCTTC
CDR3aa: CASSLRGTSGGREQFF

d_gene: .
j_gene: TRBJ2-1
abundance: .
v_gene: TRBV4-1
CDR3nt: TGCGCCAGCAGCCAAGATTCGTACTCCTACAATGAGCAGTTCTTC
CDR3aa: CASSQDSYSYNEQFF

d_gene: .
j_gene: TRBJ1-5
abundance: few
v_gene: TRBV9
CDR3nt: TGTGCCAGCAGCCCGGACGGAGGAAATCAGCCCCAGCATTTT
CDR3aa: CASSPDGGNQPQHF

d_gene: .
j_gene: TRBJ1-2
abundance: once
v_gene: TRBV10-3
CDR3nt: TGTGCCATCAGTGAGTCAGTAGGGAATGTCTACACCTTC
CDR3aa: CAISESVGNVYTF

d_gene: .
j_gene: TRBJ1-2
abundance: once
v_gene: TRBV28
CDR3nt: TGTGCCAGCAGGGGCCGACCCTATGGCTACACCTTC
CDR3aa: CASRGRPYGYTF

d_gene: TRBD1
j_gene: TRBJ2-1
abundance: .
v_gene: TRBV11-2
CDR3nt: TGTGCCAGCAGCTTAAGGACAGGTCGCTCCTACAATGAGCAGTTCTTC
CDR3aa: CASSLRTGRSYNEQFF

d_gene: TRBD1
j_gene: TRBJ1-5
abundance: .
v_gene: TRBV7-8
CDR3nt: TGTGCCAGCAGCCCTAAGGCCCGGGACAGGGTGGTTCAGCCCCAGCATTTT
CDR3aa: CASSPKARDRVVQPQHF

d_gene: TRBD1
j_gene: TRBJ1-6
abundance: once
v_gene: TRBV28
CDR3nt: TGTGCCAGCAGTCTAACGACAGGGTTGACACCCCTCCACTTT
CDR3aa: CASSLTTGLTPLHF

d_gene: .
j_gene: TRBJ1-2
abundance: few
v_gene: TRBV11-2
CDR3nt: TGTGCCAGCAGCTTAGGCCGTACACTCTATGGCTACACCTTC
CDR3aa: CASSLGRTLYGYTF

d_gene: .
j_gene: TRBJ1-1
abundance: .
v_gene: TRBV9
CDR3nt: TGTGCCAGCCTCCAGATGGAGGGGTTGACGACTGAAGCTTTCTTT
CDR3aa: CASLQMEGLTTEAFF

d_gene: .
j_gene: TRBJ2-7
abundance: .
v_gene: TRBV28
CDR3nt: TGTGCCAGCAGCCCTGTATCCTACGAGCAGTACTTC
CDR3aa: CASSPVSYEQYF

d_gene: .
j_gene: TRBJ1-2
abundance: .
v_gene: TRBV4-3
CDR3nt: TGCGCCAGCAGCCAAGATCGGGGGTACAGCTATGGCTACACCTTC
CDR3aa: CASSQDRGYSYGYTF

d_gene: TRBD2
j_gene: TRBJ2-3
abundance: .
v_gene: TRBV11-2
CDR3nt: TGTGCCAGCAGCCCAGAGCGGGGAAAAGCAGATACGCAGTATTTT
CDR3aa: CASSPERGKADTQYF

d_gene: TRBD2
j_gene: TRBJ2-3
abundance: .
v_gene: TRBV5-5
CDR3nt: TGTGCCAGCAGCTTCCGCGCGGGGGGACGCACAGATACGCAGTATTTT
CDR3aa: CASSFRAGGRTDTQYF

d_gene: .
j_gene: TRBJ2-5
abundance: .
v_gene: TRBV7-9
CDR3nt: TGTGCCAGCAGCTTAGGTGGATTTCAAGAGACCCAGTACTTC
CDR3aa: CASSLGGFQETQYF

d_gene: TRBD2
j_gene: TRBJ2-1
abundance: .
v_gene: TRBV3-1/TRBV3-2
CDR3nt: TGTGCCAGCAGCCAATTCATCCGGACTAGCGGGGGGGCAAGGTCTGTCGACAATGAGCAGTTCTTC
CDR3aa: CASSQFIRTSGGARSVDNEQFF

d_gene: TRBD1
j_gene: TRBJ2-7
abundance: .
v_gene: TRBV5-4
CDR3nt: TGTGCCAGCAGCTTGGGGGGACAGGGATCTGAGTACTTC
CDR3aa: CASSLGGQGSEYF

d_gene: TRBD2
j_gene: TRBJ2-5
abundance: .
v_gene: TRBV7-2
CDR3nt: TGTGCCAGCAGCTTTGGGGTCGGGGGGGGTCAAGAGACCCAGTACTTC
CDR3aa: CASSFGVGGGQETQYF

d_gene: .
j_gene: TRBJ2-7
abundance: .
v_gene: TRBV28
CDR3nt: TGTGCCAGCAGTGTTCCCGGGACAAAATACGAGCAGTACTTC
CDR3aa: CASSVPGTKYEQYF

d_gene: TRBD1
j_gene: TRBJ2-7
abundance: .
v_gene: TRBV7-9
CDR3nt: TGTGCCAGCAGCCCAGGGGGTTGGTACGAGCAGTACTTC
CDR3aa: CASSPGGWYEQYF

d_gene: TRBD2
j_gene: TRBJ2-3
abundance: .
v_gene: TRBV5-6
CDR3nt: TGTGCCAGCAGCTTTCTAGCGGATTACACAGATACGCAGTATTTT
CDR3aa: CASSFLADYTDTQYF

d_gene: TRBD1
j_gene: TRBJ1-4
abundance: .
v_gene: TRBV6-5
CDR3nt: TGTGCCAGCAGTTACTCAGCAGGGGGACGAGAAAAACTGTTTTTT
CDR3aa: CASSYSAGGREKLFF

d_gene: .
j_gene: TRBJ1-1
abundance: .
v_gene: TRBV6-2/TRBV6-3
CDR3nt: TGTGCCAGCAGTTCCGCCCGAAGGATGAACACTGAAGCTTTCTTT
CDR3aa: CASSSARRMNTEAFF